The 32 T cell receptor beta chains given below trace back to one sample, sequenced in a study of T cell repertoires in cytomegalovirus infection. These receptors' targets are unknown. TCRdb used MiXCR to reprocess the reads, holding one entry per CDR3 protein. The sample contains roughly 570,000 distinct CDR3 sequences, approximately 40% of which appear only once. Here the sequenced sample was cultured PBMCs, taken from culture after CMV antigen stimulation. Source of these receptors: a human donor in good health (CMV status not recorded). Some clones in this sample may be carry-over from other donors' samples.

About this clonotype: Germline is not matched at one junction end, which may reflect a read error. The chain combines TRBV6-5 with TRBJ1-5, with D perhaps TRBD1 (5 bases). Germline V gene lookup returns CDR1 MNHEY and CDR2 SVGAGI. CDR3 length: 13 amino acids. This CDR3 is CATSRDSNQPQHF. Written as DNA, the CDR3 is TGTGCCACCAGTCGGGACAGCAATCAGCCCCAGCATTTT.

This clonotype was seen only once. The rearrangement links TRBV11-3 to TRBJ2-5, with 7 bases matching TRBD1. With 3 bases clipped from V and 5 bases from J, the junction kept 3 bases outside the gene matches. Germline V gene sequence: CDR1 SGHNT, CDR2 YENEEA. The CDR3 loop spans 13 amino acids. The CDR3 reads CASSFETGETQYF. The CDR3 DNA is TGTGCCAGCAGCTTTGAGACAGGGGAGACCCAGTACTTC.

This clonotype has a count of ten or more. V usage is TRBV7-8 and J usage is TRBJ1-3; D gene unclear. Germline CDR1 is SGHVS and CDR2 is FQNEAQ. Trimming shortened V by 0 bases and J by 2 bases, and 2 bases separated the two germline ends. CDR3 length: 13 residues. The CDR3 protein is CASSLAPGNTIYF. The CDR3 DNA reads as TGTGCCAGCAGCTTAGCCCCTGGAAACACCATATATTTT.

This clonotype has only one observation. The chain links TRBV6-6 to TRBJ2-7; 12 nucleotides match TRBD2. V gave up 6 bases and J gave up 3 bases; unmatched junction bases: 6. Germline V gene sequence: CDR1 MNHNY, CDR2 SVGAGI (reference sequence). The CDR3 runs 15 residues. DNA for the CDR3: TGTGCCAGCAGCTTAACTAGCGGGGGGATCTACGAGCAGTACTTC. It is translated as CASSLTSGGIYEQYF.

This clonotype has a count of ten or more. The chain has TRBV7-8 and TRBJ1-4; D remains ambiguous. V was pared by 3 bases and J by 4 bases, with 0 bases between. This CDR3 comprises 11 residues. Germline CDR1 is SGHVS and CDR2 is FQNEAQ. CDR3 bases: TGTGCCAGCAGCTTTAATGAAAAACTGTTTTTT. Protein: CASSFNEKLFF.

This clonotype was detected only once. This chain connects TRBV27 to TRBJ1-1; the D gene is possibly TRBD1 (5 bases). Trimming cost V 3 bases and J 3 bases, with 17 bases left between them. The CDR3 totals 16 residues. The germline V gene encodes CDR1 MNHEY and CDR2 SMNVEV (reference sequence). The CDR3 DNA sequence: TGTGCCAGCAGTTTGCAGGGCTTGGGTCGTGACACTGAAGCTTTCTTT. Its protein is CASSLQGLGRDTEAFF.

This rearrangement joins TRBV2 to TRBJ1-4, with D possibly TRBD1 on 5 matching bases. CDR3 length: 15 residues. CDR1 and CDR2 (germline): SNHLY, FYNNEI. The V and J ends lost 4 bases and 6 bases respectively, with 15 bases between them. CDR3: CASSVTWGADEKLFF. The CDR3 DNA is TGTGCCAGCAGTGTTACATGGGGCGCGGATGAAAAACTGTTTTTT.

This clonotype came up a few times. This sequence joins TRBV7-9 and TRBJ2-5; TRBD2 agrees at 9 bases. CDR1 is SEHNR, CDR2 FQNEAQ, per germline (reference sequence). J lost 4 bases, V lost 5 bases, and 11 bases had no gene match. The CDR3 totals 16 residues. The CDR3 nucleotides read TGTGCCAGCAGCCCCCGGTTAGCGGGAGAGAGAGAGACCCAGTACTTC. Protein product: CASSPRLAGERETQYF.

The table lists this clonotype with many counts. The gene calls are TRBV7-2 and TRBJ2-3; D gene ambiguous. The CDR3 length is 11 residues. Trimming removed 4 bases at V and 7 bases at J, with 6 bases between. The V gene's germline CDR1 is SGHTA and CDR2 FQGNSA. The CDR3 spells CASSSPYTQYF. In nucleotides, the CDR3 is TGTGCCAGCAGCTCCCCGTATACGCAGTATTTT. Supplemented by reference TRBV7-2 and TRBJ2-3, the full variable domain reads GAGVSQSPSNKVTEKGKDVELRCDPISGHTALYWYRQSLGQGLEFLIYFQGNSAPDKSGLPSDRFSAERTGGSVSTLTIQRTQQEDSAVYLCASSSPYTQYFGPGTRLTVL.

This clonotype has only a few counts. The rearrangement joins TRBV7-9 to TRBJ2-2; TRBD1 aligns across 12 bases. The germline V gene encodes CDR1 SEHNR and CDR2 FQNEAQ (reference sequence). The CDR3 contains 14 residues. Unmatched junction bases numbered 0, after V lost 6 bases and J lost 4 bases. CDR3 DNA sequence: TGTGCCAGCAGGGGACAGGGGGCCACCGGGGAGCTGTTTTTT. Protein product: CASRGQGATGELFF.

This chain links TRBV5-6 with TRBJ2-5; 13 bases fit TRBD2. Losses at the gene ends were 4 bases for V and 5 bases for J; bases not matched to a gene: 8. Germline lookup yields CDR1 SGHDT and CDR2 YYEEEE. The CDR3 runs to 16 residues. CDR3 residues: CASSVTSGGARETQYF. The CDR3 DNA follows: TGTGCCAGCAGCGTTACTAGCGGGGGGGCTCGGGAGACCCAGTACTTC.

The chain couples TRBV6-1 to TRBJ2-5, with D perhaps given as TRBD1 or TRBD2 (6 bases each). The CDR3 loop spans 15 amino acids. V lost 2 bases to trimming and J lost 4 bases, with 14 bases between them. Germline V lookup: CDR1 MNHNS, CDR2 SASEGT. The CDR3 here is CASSEWMGGRETQYF. In DNA form, the CDR3 reads TGTGCCAGCAGTGAATGGATGGGGGGCCGAGAGACCCAGTACTTC.

The gene calls are TRBV20-1 and TRBJ2-5; 9 nucleotides line up with TRBD1. Germline CDR1 and CDR2: DFQATT and SNEGSKA (reference sequence). This CDR3 is 16 amino acids long. V shed 0 bases, J shed 5 bases, and the junction held 10 bases outside the gene matches. CDR3 bases: TGCAGTGCTAGAGAGCTGTGGACAGGGGTCAGGGAGACCCAGTACTTC. The encoded protein is CSARELWTGVRETQYF.

This clonotype has more than one count but fewer than ten. The rearrangement joins TRBV7-2 to TRBJ2-3; 10 positions agree with TRBD2. The CDR3 is 17 amino acids. Per germline, CDR1 SGHTA and CDR2 FQGNSA. With 2 bases clipped from V and 4 bases from J, the junction kept 9 bases outside the gene matches. The CDR3 spells CASSLQAGGAVSDTQYF. The DNA for the CDR3 is TGTGCCAGCAGCTTACAAGCGGGGGGGGCGGTGTCAGATACGCAGTATTTT.

The table lists this clonotype with a few counts. The V call is TRBV6-6, the J call TRBJ2-7; tentative D call: TRBD1 (6 bases). The germline V gene encodes CDR1 MNHNY and CDR2 SVGAGI (reference sequence). This CDR3 has 15 amino acids. The ends were cut back, 6 bases at V and 1 base at J, with 16 bases in the middle. CDR3 coding DNA: TGTGCCAGCAGCCAATTTCGGACAGTGTCCTACGAGCAGTACTTC. This sequence encodes CASSQFRTVSYEQYF.

This clonotype was counted a few times. This sequence joins TRBV6-5 and TRBJ2-1; D is uncertain. Deletions cut 8 bases from V and 4 bases from J, with 6 bases between. The CDR3 loop spans 11 amino acids. Per the germline V gene, CDR1 is MNHEY and CDR2 is SVGAGI. The CDR3 nucleotides read TGTGCCAGCCGCCGTTACAATGAGCAGTTCTTC. Encoded protein: CASRRYNEQFF.

In its sample, this clonotype was seen many times. The V gene is TRBV7-6, the J gene TRBJ2-2; 11 nucleotides align to TRBD2. There are 18 residues in the CDR3. Trimming removed 0 bases from V and 1 base from J; junction bases left unmatched: 4. Germline assignment: CDR1 SGHVS and CDR2 FNYEAQ. The CDR3 region is CASSLAATSGGNTGELFF. Written as DNA, the CDR3 is TGTGCCAGCAGCTTAGCGGCAACTAGCGGGGGGAACACCGGGGAGCTGTTTTTT.

The CDR3 sequence is CASSGGITDTQYF. The DNA of the CDR3 is TGTGCCAGTAGCGGGGGTATCACAGATACGCAGTATTTT. The genes are TRBV28 and TRBJ2-3; TRBD2 aligns across 9 bases. CDR1 MDHEN and CDR2 SYDVKM come from the germline V gene. V was pared by 9 bases and J by 2 bases, with 3 bases of the junction left unmatched. The CDR3 spans 13 residues.

The chain is built from TRBV11-2 and TRBJ1-1; D gene ambiguous. The length of the CDR3 is 13 residues. V lost 3 bases and J 5 bases, leaving 10 bases between the germline ends. Germline V CDR1 and CDR2: SGHAT, FQNNGV. CDR3 region: CASSFSRGTEAFF. CDR3 nucleotide sequence: TGTGCCAGCAGCTTTTCGCGCGGTACTGAAGCTTTCTTT.

The rearrangement uses TRBV7-2 and TRBJ2-3; 9 bases line up with TRBD2. Germline V gene sequence: CDR1 SGHTA, CDR2 FQGNSA. CDR3 length equals 16 residues. J lost 7 bases, V lost 3 bases, and 11 bases had no gene match. The CDR3 nucleotides are TGTGCCAGCAGCTTTGACACGGCGGGAGGGCAGAATACGCAGTATTTT. Translation: CASSFDTAGGQNTQYF.

The V gene is TRBV6-2 or TRBV6-3, the J gene TRBJ2-3, with D perhaps matching TRBD2 (5 bases). Germline V lookup: CDR1 MNHEY, CDR2 SVGEGT. Trimming left V 9 bases short and J 0 bases short, with 13 bases between. The CDR3 is made up of 14 amino acids. The CDR3: CASRRAPSTDTQYF. The CDR3 DNA reads TGTGCCAGTCGGCGGGCGCCAAGCACAGATACGCAGTATTTT.

This clonotype came up a few times. The V call is TRBV20-1, the J call TRBJ2-7; D not certain. V lost 6 bases to trimming and J lost 2 bases, with 14 bases between them. CDR1 is DFQATT, CDR2 SNEGSKA, per germline (reference sequence). This CDR3 is built from 13 residues. This CDR3 reads CSAVDPPPYEQYF. CDR3 DNA sequence: TGCAGTGCCGTGGACCCACCCCCCTACGAGCAGTACTTC.

The chain carries TRBV29-1 and TRBJ2-1; D gene unclear. Germline CDR1 is SQVTM and CDR2 is ANQGSEA. Trimming shortened V by 3 bases and J by 6 bases, and 9 bases separated the two germline ends. This CDR3 is 12 amino acids long. In DNA form, the CDR3 reads TGCAGCGTTGACGAGTCGGGCAATGAGCAGTTCTTC. Translating it yields CSVDESGNEQFF.

The chain is built from TRBV4-3 and TRBJ2-1, with D unresolved. Germline V CDR1 and CDR2: LGHNA, YSLEER. This CDR3 comprises 15 residues. V was pared by 1 base and J by 7 bases, with 14 bases between. The CDR3 here is CASSQGVAGSNEQFF. The CDR3 DNA reads TGCGCCAGCAGCCAAGGAGTTGCAGGTTCAAATGAGCAGTTCTTC.

V gene TRBV7-9 combines with J gene TRBJ2-1; the D is unclear. The CDR3 spans 11 residues. Germline values: CDR1 SEHNR, CDR2 FQNEAQ (reference sequence). The V gene lost 10 bases and the J gene lost 5 bases, with 9 bases spanning the gap. The CDR3 sequence: CAIRINNEQFF. CDR3 bases: TGTGCCATCCGGATCAACAATGAGCAGTTCTTC. Filled out from reference TRBV7-9 and TRBJ2-1, the complete variable domain reads DTGVSQNPRHKITKRGQNVTFRCDPISEHNRLYWYRQTLGQGPEFLTYFQNEAQLEKSRLLSDRFSAERPKGSFSTLEIQRTEQGDSAMYLCAIRINNEQFFGPGTRLTVL.

The rearrangement uses TRBV5-6 and TRBJ1-4; 7 bases map to TRBD1. From germline, CDR1 is SGHDT and CDR2 YYEEEE. This CDR3 has 17 amino acids. V was clipped by 0 bases and J by 3 bases; unmatched bases: 8. In DNA form, the CDR3 reads TGTGCCAGCAGCTTGGACAGGGGTCCTCACCCTAATGAAAAACTGTTTTTT. Its protein is CASSLDRGPHPNEKLFF. The full variable domain, its missing parts supplied by reference TRBV5-6 and TRBJ1-4, is DAGVTQSPTHLIKTRGQQVTLRCSPKSGHDTVSWYQQALGQGPQFIFQYYEEEERQRGNFPDRFSGHQFPNYSSELNVNALLLGDSALYLCASSLDRGPHPNEKLFFGSGTQLSVL.

The J gene is TRBJ2-3, the V gene TRBV10-3; TRBD2 is a possible D gene (5 bases). V was cut by 0 bases and J by 0 bases, with 13 bases left in between. The CDR3 consists of 17 residues. Looked up from germline, CDR1 is ENHRY and CDR2 is SYGVKD. CDR3 nucleotide sequence: TGTGCCATCAGTGAGTCGTATATAAGCGGCAGCACAGATACGCAGTATTTT. Amino acid sequence: CAISESYISGSTDTQYF.

The gene calls are TRBV7-2 and TRBJ1-5; no definite D call. Trimming cost V 1 base and J 7 bases, with 8 bases left between them. The V gene's germline CDR1 is SGHTA and CDR2 FQGNSA. This CDR3 contains 13 residues. The CDR3 loop reads CASSLGSLQPQHF. CDR3 nucleotide sequence: TGTGCCAGCAGCTTAGGCAGCTTACAGCCCCAGCATTTT.

The chain uses TRBV4-2 and TRBJ2-5; perhaps TRBD2 as D (7 bases). Germline V gene data show CDR1 as LGHNA and CDR2 as YNFKEQ. CDR3 size: 14 residues. V was pared by 3 bases and J by 5 bases, with 13 bases between. CDR3 protein: CASSHVGGAETQYF. CDR3 nucleotide sequence: TGTGCCAGCAGCCACGTTGGGGGGGCCGAGACCCAGTACTTC.

The chain carries TRBV27 and TRBJ1-4; 9 bases are shared with TRBD1. The germline V gene has CDR1 MNHEY and CDR2 SMNVEV (reference sequence). The CDR3 consists of 18 residues. The junction had 12 bases not matched to a gene; V was cut back by 5 bases and J by 2 bases. This CDR3 is CASSPGTGSPRTNEKLFF. CDR3 DNA sequence: TGTGCCAGCAGTCCCGGGACAGGGTCGCCTAGGACTAATGAAAAACTGTTTTTT.

The V and J genes are TRBV19 and TRBJ2-3, with D maybe TRBD2 (6 bases). Trimming took off 3 bases at V and 3 bases at J, with 10 bases between the two ends. Germline CDR1 and CDR2: LNHDA and SQIVND (reference sequence). The CDR3 totals 14 residues. Here the CDR3 reads CASSILEGTDTQYF. The DNA for the CDR3 is TGTGCCAGTAGTATTTTGGAGGGAACAGATACGCAGTATTTT.

In this sample, this clonotype turned up a few times. The chain carries TRBV6-1 and TRBJ2-3; D is tentatively TRBD1 or TRBD2 (6 bases each). Germline CDR1 is MNHNS and CDR2 is SASEGT. The CDR3 loop spans 15 amino acids. V gave up 1 base and J gave up 8 bases, with 16 bases separating them. Here the CDR3 DNA reads TGTGCCAGCAGTGAAGTGTCGGGGGCTAGGCCTACGCAGTATTTT. Translated, it gives CASSEVSGARPTQYF.